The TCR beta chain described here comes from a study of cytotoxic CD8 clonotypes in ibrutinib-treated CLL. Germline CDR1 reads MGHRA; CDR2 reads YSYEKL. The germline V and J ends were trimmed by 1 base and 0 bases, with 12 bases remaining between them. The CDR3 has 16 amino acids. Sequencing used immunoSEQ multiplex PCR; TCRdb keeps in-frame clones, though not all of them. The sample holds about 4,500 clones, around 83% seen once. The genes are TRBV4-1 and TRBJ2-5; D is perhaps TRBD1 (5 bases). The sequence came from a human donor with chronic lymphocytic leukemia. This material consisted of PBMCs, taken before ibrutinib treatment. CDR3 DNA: TGCGCCAGCAGCCAAGGGTTTAGGGGCGACCAAGAGACCCAGTACTTC. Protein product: CASSQGFRGDQETQYF.